The 2 T cell receptor beta chains listed next were all sequenced from one sample in a study of CD8+ T cells in alopecia areata. Extracted RNA was reverse transcribed, and the resulting cDNA served as sequencing template. Measured with immunoSEQ multiplex PCR; TCRdb has only the in-frame clones, and not every one. This sample comprises around 290,000 clones, none seen once only. CD4, CD8alpha, NKG2D, NKG2ACE and other markers guided sorting of pooled cutaneous lymph node cells. The sequenced sample consisted of CD4+ T cells sorted from a lymph node. The receptors come from a C3H/HeJ mouse with alopecia areata. The strain's MHC: H2-k.

Remarks on this clone: These gene names are mouse names. The read halts 4 residues ahead of the CDR3 end, with the missing end drawn from the germline J gene. The chain combines TRBV13-3 with TRBJ2-2; tentatively, D is TRBD2 (6 bases). Germline CDR1 NNHDY, CDR2 SYVADS. Trimming cost V 3 bases and J 0 bases, with 9 bases left between them. CDR3 size: 15 residues. The CDR3 here is CASSVVGANTGQLYF. The part of the CDR3 DNA that was read is TGTGCCAGCAGTGTGGTGGGGGCAAACACCGGG.

This clone was picked up a small number of times. Gene names follow the mouse nomenclature. The CDR3 end falls 4 residues outside the read, so it is completed with the germline J gene. The identical CDR3 is also encoded by other nucleotide sequences in the sample. This chain connects TRBV13-2 to TRBJ2-7; 7 bases agree with TRBD2. This CDR3 is built from 13 residues. Losses at the gene ends were 2 bases for V and 3 bases for J; bases not matched to a gene: 2. Germline V gene data show CDR1 as NNHNN and CDR2 as SYGAGS (reference sequence). The CDR3 loop reads CASGERGGYEQYF. The covered CDR3 bases are TGTGCCAGCGGTGAACGGGGGGGCTAT.